The sequence of this T cell receptor beta chain was determined in a study of shared clonotypes between healthy human individuals. Positive CCR7 selection of CD45RO-negative cells yielded the naive CD8 cells, and terminally differentiated effector memory CD45RA+ cells were excluded. Sorted-subset replicate PCRs used 150 to 200 ng of genomic DNA. This amount corresponded to 30,000 to 35,000 T cell genomes. Produced via immunoSEQ multiplex PCR; TCRdb's table is partial and in-frame only. The table records around 610,000 clones, approximately 96% of them present only once. Germline V gene sequence: CDR1 MDHEN, CDR2 SYDVKM. The CDR3 extends over 14 amino acids. V trimming: 6 bases; J trimming: 9 bases; junction bases outside the gene matches: 10.

The sequencing sample was made of naive CD8+ T cells sorted from blood. This sequence was found in a woman younger than 45 in good health. The V call is TRBV28, the J call TRBJ2-1; 8 bases match TRBD2. The CDR3 bases are TGTGCCAGCAGAACTAGCGGACTGGGGGGTGAGCAGTTCTTC. Amino acid sequence: CASRTSGLGGEQFF.